The sequence of this TCR beta chain was determined in a study of OX40 agonist ivuxolimab in advanced cancers. Here immunoSEQ multiplex PCR was the method, and the copy in TCRdb shows in-frame clones only, minus some. The sample shows 60,000 to 70,000 clones, about 89% of them seen only once. Whole-study findings and limits: Among the least clonally expanded were partial responders at 0.1-3.0 mg/kg.

Concerning this clone: Its specificity is not known.

CDR1 is SQVTM, CDR2 ANQGSEA, per germline. Trimming left V 6 bases short and J 4 bases short, with 15 bases between. CDR3 length equals 13 residues. The V call is TRBV29-1, the J call TRBJ1-1; D is uncertain. This material consisted of CD4+ or CD8+ T cells sorted from blood, taken in a trial of the OX40 agonist ivuxolimab. The source of this sequence is an adult with an advanced solid tumor such as melanoma, head and neck, liver or kidney cancer. This CDR3 reads CSVALGLGTEAFF. The DNA for the CDR3 is TGCAGCGTCGCCTTGGGGTTGGGCACTGAAGCTTTCTTT.